Each of the 10 T cell receptor beta chains below was sequenced from the same sample in a study of technical replicates of blood from a few donors. Generated by immunoSEQ multiplex PCR, the TCRdb table keeps only in-frame clones and is missing some. Counted here are 65,000 to 85,000 clones, 93% occurring once; the ten biggest clones make up around 0.4%. Specimen: T cells isolated from PBMCs. These receptors were taken from a human donor in good health.

This chain uses TRBV6-1 with TRBJ2-5; 8 bases fit TRBD1. The CDR3 is 14 amino acids. V was pared by 6 bases and J by 2 bases, with 5 bases of the junction left unmatched. CDR1 and CDR2 from the germline V gene are MNHNS and SASEGT. CDR3 DNA: TGTGCCAGCAGGGGGACAGGAACACAAGAGACCCAGTACTTC. This codes for CASRGTGTQETQYF.

Written as DNA, the CDR3 is TGTGCCTGGAGTACTGGGAGCGGGTACGAGCAGTACTTC. Encoded protein: CAWSTGSGYEQYF. The rearrangement links TRBV30 to TRBJ2-7; TRBD2 might be the D (6 bases). This CDR3 is built from 13 residues. The V end was cut by 2 bases, the J end by 4 bases, with 12 bases between. CDR1 and CDR2 from the germline V gene are GTSNPN and SVGIG (reference sequence).

This CDR3 is CASSLVGTDNYGYTF. CDR3 bases: TGCGCCAGCAGCTTGGTTGGGACAGACAACTATGGCTACACCTTC. The chain employs TRBV5-1 and TRBJ1-2, with TRBD1 identical over 7 bases. V lost 0 bases, J lost 2 bases, and 4 bases stayed unmatched. This CDR3 contains 15 residues. Per germline, CDR1 SGHRS and CDR2 YFSETQ.

V and J are TRBV28 and TRBJ1-1; D is unresolved. From germline, CDR1 is MDHEN and CDR2 SYDVKM. Trimming stripped 2 bases from V and 5 bases from J, with 9 bases between. The CDR3 contains 13 residues. CDR3 amino acids: CASSLRPRTEAFF. CDR3 coding DNA: TGTGCCAGCAGTTTACGTCCGCGGACTGAAGCTTTCTTT. Combining the CDR3 with reference TRBV28 and TRBJ1-1 gives the whole variable domain DVKVTQSSRYLVKRTGEKVFLECVQDMDHENMFWYRQDPGLGLRLIYFSYDVKMKEKGDIPEGYSVSREKKERFSLILESASTNQTSMYLCASSLRPRTEAFFGQGTRLTVV.

The gene calls are TRBV4-1 and TRBJ1-1, with no clear D. Per germline, CDR1 MGHRA and CDR2 YSYEKL. The CDR3 loop spans 13 amino acids. The V end lost 1 base, the J end lost 4 bases, and 7 bases lay between the germline ends. The CDR3 DNA reads as TGCGCCAGCAGCCAAGGGAGGAGCACTGAAGCTTTCTTT. It specifies CASSQGRSTEAFF.

V is TRBV7-8 and J is TRBJ1-2, with D possibly TRBD1 on 6 matching bases. There are 13 residues in the CDR3. V was trimmed by 5 bases and J by 5 bases, leaving 12 bases between them. From germline, CDR1 is SGHVS and CDR2 FQNEAQ. CDR3 amino acids: CASSNRDWYGYTF. CDR3 bases: TGTGCCAGCAGCAACAGGGATTGGTATGGCTACACCTTC.

The rearrangement uses TRBV28 and TRBJ2-3, with TRBD2 as a possible D gene (5 bases). V gave up 3 bases and J gave up 5 bases, with 15 bases separating them. Per the germline V gene, CDR1 is MDHEN and CDR2 is SYDVKM. The CDR3 consists of 15 residues. The CDR3 nucleotides read TGTGCCAGCAGTTTTTTGAGGGAAGGAGGAGATACGCAGTATTTT. It specifies CASSFLREGGDTQYF.

The CDR3 DNA is TGTGCCAGTAGTATTGCAGGGCTGAACACTGAAGCTTTCTTT. It yields the protein CASSIAGLNTEAFF. The chain employs TRBV19 and TRBJ1-1; TRBD1 might be the D (5 bases). CDR1 and CDR2 (germline): LNHDA, SQIVND (reference sequence). The CDR3 is 14 residues long. Trimming stripped 3 bases from V and 0 bases from J, with 8 bases between.

V usage is TRBV19 and J usage is TRBJ2-4; 11 nucleotides match TRBD2. Looked up from germline, CDR1 is LNHDA and CDR2 is SQIVND (reference sequence). V was clipped by 1 base and J by 8 bases; unmatched bases: 7. The CDR3 consists of 16 residues. The CDR3 is CASSIGSSGRAHIQYF. CDR3 bases: TGTGCCAGTAGTATAGGAAGTAGCGGGAGGGCCCACATTCAGTACTTC. Full variable domain (missing parts from reference TRBV19 and TRBJ2-4): DGGITQSPKYLFRKEGQNVTLSCEQNLNHDAMYWYRQDPGQGLRLIYYSQIVNDFQKGDIAEGYSVSREKKESFPLTVTSAQKNPTAFYLCASSIGSSGRAHIQYFGAGTRLSVL.

The V call is TRBV11-1, the J call TRBJ1-4, with 9 bases that match TRBD1. The CDR3 contains 15 residues. The ends lost 5 bases at V and 7 bases at J; junction bases unmatched: 8. Looked up from germline, CDR1 is SGHAT and CDR2 is FQDESV (reference sequence). Here the CDR3 reads CASSAAGTGREKLFF. The CDR3 DNA follows: TGTGCCAGCAGCGCCGCCGGGACAGGGCGTGAAAAACTGTTTTTT. Together with reference TRBV11-1 and TRBJ1-4, the CDR3 gives the full variable domain: EAEVAQSPRYKITEKSQAVAFWCDPISGHATLYWYRQILGQGPELLVQFQDESVVDDSQLPKDRFSAERLKGVDSTLKIQPAELGDSAMYLCASSAAGTGREKLFFGSGTQLSVL.